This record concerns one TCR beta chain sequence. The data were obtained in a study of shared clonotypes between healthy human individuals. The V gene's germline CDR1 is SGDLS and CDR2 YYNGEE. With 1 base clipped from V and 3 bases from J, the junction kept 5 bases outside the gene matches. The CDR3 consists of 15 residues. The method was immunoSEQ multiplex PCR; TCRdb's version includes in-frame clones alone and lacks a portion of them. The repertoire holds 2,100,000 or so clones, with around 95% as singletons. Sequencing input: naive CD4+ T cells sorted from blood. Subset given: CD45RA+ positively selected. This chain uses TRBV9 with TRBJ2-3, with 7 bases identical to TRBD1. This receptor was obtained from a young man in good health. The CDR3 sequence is CASSVRGLETDTQYF. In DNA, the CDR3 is TGTGCCAGCAGCGTAAGGGGGCTAGAAACAGATACGCAGTATTTT.